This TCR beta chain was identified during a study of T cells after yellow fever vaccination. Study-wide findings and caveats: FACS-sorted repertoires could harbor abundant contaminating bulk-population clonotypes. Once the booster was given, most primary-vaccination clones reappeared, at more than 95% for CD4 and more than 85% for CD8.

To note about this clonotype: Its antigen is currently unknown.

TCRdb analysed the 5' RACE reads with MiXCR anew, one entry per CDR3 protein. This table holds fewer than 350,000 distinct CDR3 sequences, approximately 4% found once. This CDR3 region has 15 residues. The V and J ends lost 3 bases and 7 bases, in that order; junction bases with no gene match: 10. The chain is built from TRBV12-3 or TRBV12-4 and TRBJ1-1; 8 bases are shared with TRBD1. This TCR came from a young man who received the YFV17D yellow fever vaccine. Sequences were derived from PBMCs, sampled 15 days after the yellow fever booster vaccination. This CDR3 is CASSLGVQGAVEAFF. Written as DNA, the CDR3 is TGTGCCAGCAGTTTGGGAGTTCAGGGGGCTGTTGAAGCTTTCTTT.